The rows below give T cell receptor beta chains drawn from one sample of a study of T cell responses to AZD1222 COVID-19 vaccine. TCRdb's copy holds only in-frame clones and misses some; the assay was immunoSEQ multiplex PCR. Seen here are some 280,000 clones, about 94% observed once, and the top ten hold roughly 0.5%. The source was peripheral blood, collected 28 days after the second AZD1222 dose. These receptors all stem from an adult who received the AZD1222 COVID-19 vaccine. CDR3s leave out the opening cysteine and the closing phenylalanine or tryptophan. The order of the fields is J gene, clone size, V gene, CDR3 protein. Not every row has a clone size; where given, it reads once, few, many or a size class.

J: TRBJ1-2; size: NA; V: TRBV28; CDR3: ASSRGVPSYGYT
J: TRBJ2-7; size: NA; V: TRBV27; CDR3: ASWTSGTSEQY
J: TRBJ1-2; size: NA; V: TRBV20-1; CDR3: SAANYGYT
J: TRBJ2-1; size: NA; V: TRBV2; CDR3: ASSESTRRNNEQF
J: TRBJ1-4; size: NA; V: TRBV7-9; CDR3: ASSLGVWPFNEKLF
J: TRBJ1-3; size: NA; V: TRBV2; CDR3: ASSEETGNTIY
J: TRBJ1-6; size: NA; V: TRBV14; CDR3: ASSQDGRAPGPEDLH
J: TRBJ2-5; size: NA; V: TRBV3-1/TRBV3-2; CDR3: ASSQGPPGRRSGTQY
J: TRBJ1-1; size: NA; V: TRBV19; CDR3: ASSISGAIEAF
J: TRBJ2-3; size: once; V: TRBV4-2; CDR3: ASSQVVRVGGDTQY
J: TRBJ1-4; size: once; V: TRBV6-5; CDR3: ASSQRDTKNEKLF
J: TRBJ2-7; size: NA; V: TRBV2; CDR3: ASSWGSGEQY
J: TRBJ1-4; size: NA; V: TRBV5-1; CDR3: ASSSQGTFNEKLF
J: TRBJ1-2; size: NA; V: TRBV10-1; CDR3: ASRMGGQNYGYT
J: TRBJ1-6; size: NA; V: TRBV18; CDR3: ASSLEGNDSPLH
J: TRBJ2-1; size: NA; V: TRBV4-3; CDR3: ASSQDAGLAEYNEQF
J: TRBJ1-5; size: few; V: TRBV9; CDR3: ASSPGVSNQPQH
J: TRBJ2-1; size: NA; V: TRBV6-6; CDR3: ASSSPGQGEGEQF
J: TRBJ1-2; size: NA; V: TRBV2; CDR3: ASTTRGLGYGYT
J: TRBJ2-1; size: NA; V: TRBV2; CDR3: ASTEKGGDYNEQF
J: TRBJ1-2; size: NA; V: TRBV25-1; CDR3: ASSGGNYGYT
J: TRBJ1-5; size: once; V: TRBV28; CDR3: ASISGQSDQPQH
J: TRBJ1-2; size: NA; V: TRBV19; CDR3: ASSIDFSGPALNYGYT
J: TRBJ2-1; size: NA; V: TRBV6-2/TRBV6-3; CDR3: ASSSTSGRNNEQF
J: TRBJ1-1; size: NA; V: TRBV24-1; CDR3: ATSDRRTSQAF
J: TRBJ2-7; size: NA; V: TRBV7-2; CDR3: ASSLDRSSAYEQY
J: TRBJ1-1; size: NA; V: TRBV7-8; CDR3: ASSPWDRRFVAAF
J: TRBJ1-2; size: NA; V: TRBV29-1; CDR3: SAHRSNYGYT
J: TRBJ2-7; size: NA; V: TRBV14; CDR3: ASSADRGQEQY
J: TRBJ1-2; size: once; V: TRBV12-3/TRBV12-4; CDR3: ALGRAPYGYT
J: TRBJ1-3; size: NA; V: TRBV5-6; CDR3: ASSIQVRSGNTIY
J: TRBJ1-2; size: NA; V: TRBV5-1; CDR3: ASSFGGRLYGYT
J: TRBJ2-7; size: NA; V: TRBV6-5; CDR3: ASTPRGLVYEQY
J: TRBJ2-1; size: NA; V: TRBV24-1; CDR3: ATSDASGNNEQF
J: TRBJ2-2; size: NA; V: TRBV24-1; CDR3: ATSDPTGGNTGELF
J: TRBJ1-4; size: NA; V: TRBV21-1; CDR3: ASSKGQEREKLF
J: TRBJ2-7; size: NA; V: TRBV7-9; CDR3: ARTGGSHRLYEQY
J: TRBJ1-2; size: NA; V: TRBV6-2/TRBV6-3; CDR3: ASSSRSAYGYT
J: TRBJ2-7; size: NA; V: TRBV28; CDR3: ASSHGTVGEQY
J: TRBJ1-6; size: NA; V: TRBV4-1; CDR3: ASSVPGREGSPLH
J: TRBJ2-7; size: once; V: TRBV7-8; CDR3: ASNPPGQGLGEQY
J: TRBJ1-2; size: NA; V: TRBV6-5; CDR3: ASRQTTNYGYT
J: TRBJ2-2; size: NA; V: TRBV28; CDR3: ASSLSRTGELF
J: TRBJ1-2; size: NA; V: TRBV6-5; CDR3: ASSYSSRDRAR
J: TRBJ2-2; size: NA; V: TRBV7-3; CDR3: ASSPGLAGGPGTGELF
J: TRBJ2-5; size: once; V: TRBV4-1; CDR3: ASSQVGAGKTQY
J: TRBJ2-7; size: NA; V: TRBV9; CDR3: ASSVGRGADSTYEQY
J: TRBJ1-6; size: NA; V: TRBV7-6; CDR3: ASSPGQTNSPLH
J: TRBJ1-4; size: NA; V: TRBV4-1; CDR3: ASSPFGARDEKLF
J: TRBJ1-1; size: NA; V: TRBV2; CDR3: ASSSPGQAF
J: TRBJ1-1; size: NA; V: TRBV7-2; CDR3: ASSSGSYTEAF
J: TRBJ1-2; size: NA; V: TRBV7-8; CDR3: ASSSQPGTGRTNYGYT
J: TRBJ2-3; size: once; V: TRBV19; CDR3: ASREAGVGGTQY
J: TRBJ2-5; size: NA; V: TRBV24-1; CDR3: ATSDSRGRDQRTQY
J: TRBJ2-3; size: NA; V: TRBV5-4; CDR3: ASSLTGGGPDTQY